The rows below give T cell receptor beta chains drawn from one sample of a study of pediatric ulcerative colitis. TCRdb keeps only in-frame clones here, not all; method: immunoSEQ multiplex PCR. The sample includes under 30,000 clones, 55% to 75% of them seen just once. The sample consisted of gut tissue. Receptor source: a boy younger than 18 with severe ulcerative colitis. CDR3s include the opening cysteine and the closing phenylalanine or tryptophan. Fields, in order: J gene, V gene, D gene, CDR3 protein. The D gene is left open where the match is weak.

j_gene: TRBJ2-5; v_gene: TRBV19; d_gene: NA; CDR3aa: CASSIGSGGRGETQYF
j_gene: TRBJ2-7; v_gene: TRBV12-5; d_gene: TRBD2; CDR3aa: CASSRTSVYEQYF
j_gene: TRBJ1-1; v_gene: TRBV18; d_gene: NA; CDR3aa: CASSPSDVNTEAFF
j_gene: TRBJ2-7; v_gene: TRBV4-1; d_gene: TRBD1; CDR3aa: CASSQVGQGHYEQYF
j_gene: TRBJ1-3; v_gene: TRBV5-1; d_gene: NA; CDR3aa: CASSPETNSGNTIYF
j_gene: TRBJ2-6; v_gene: TRBV4-1; d_gene: TRBD2; CDR3aa: CASSLQGLAGAGANVLTF
j_gene: TRBJ2-1; v_gene: TRBV2; d_gene: NA; CDR3aa: CASSEGPLTYNEQFF
j_gene: TRBJ2-7; v_gene: TRBV7-9; d_gene: NA; CDR3aa: CASSPKATGAPFGEQYF
j_gene: TRBJ2-1; v_gene: TRBV5-1; d_gene: TRBD2; CDR3aa: CASSSSEGGPANEQFF
j_gene: TRBJ1-3; v_gene: TRBV18; d_gene: NA; CDR3aa: CASSTQQGLGNTIYF
j_gene: TRBJ2-3; v_gene: TRBV7-2; d_gene: NA; CDR3aa: CASSLAGWAGNTQYF
j_gene: TRBJ2-1; v_gene: TRBV7-8; d_gene: NA; CDR3aa: CASLETDYLSYNEQFF